This section outlines one T cell receptor (beta chain) sequence together with its context. The sample originates from a study of PD-L1 blockade in urothelial cancer. The CDR3 is made up of 14 amino acids. Germline CDR1 and CDR2: SGDLS and YYNGEE. Germline trimming cut 4 bases from V and 8 bases from J; bases unmatched to any gene: 11. The method was immunoSEQ multiplex PCR; TCRdb's version includes in-frame clones alone and lacks a portion of them. This sample carries around 100,000 clones, around 90% of them seen once, and the ten largest clones take 1.5% to 2%. Time point here: pretreatment peripheral blood. Patients' urothelial carcinoma was locally advanced or metastatic.

Sequenced here: PBMCs, sampled around atezolizumab (anti-PD-L1) treatment. This TCR derives from a man in his 60s with urothelial cancer. This sequence joins TRBV9 and TRBJ1-2, with 7 bases fitting TRBD1. CDR3 protein: CASSKGQAQGGYTF. The CDR3 bases are TGTGCCAGCAGCAAAGGACAGGCACAAGGAGGCTACACCTTC.